This TCR beta chain was recovered during a study of T cells in Graves' hyperthyroidism and ophthalmopathy. The CDR3 sequence is 11 residues long. Germline V lookup: CDR1 MNHNS, CDR2 SASEGT. The ends were cut back, 6 bases at V and 5 bases at J, with 6 bases in the middle. Notes on the study in general: Ophthalmopathy cases were set apart from stable hyperthyroidism by a 13 V-J model. Peripheral blood also featured most of the thyroid clonotypes expanded above 0.001.

Regions amplified from RNA transcripts were the TCR beta CDR3 regions. With the HTBI primer set, the TCR CDR3 went through a first round of RT-PCR. Using its own MiXCR run on the multiplex PCR reads, TCRdb lists one record per CDR3 protein. The sample lists about 200,000 distinct CDR3 sequences, around 18% occurring once. There are many counts of this clonotype. Its antigen is as yet unknown. Patients were aged 18 to 65, had disease duration under 2 months, and had newly diagnosed hyperthyroidism. The PBMCs were taken from approximately 11 ml of fresh peripheral blood. This receptor was identified in a man aged 35 to 55 with Graves' hyperthyroidism. Material: blood. The chain employs TRBV6-1 and TRBJ2-3; D gene ambiguous. The CDR3 is CASRSGDTQYF. The CDR3, as DNA: TGTGCCAGCAGGTCGGGAGATACGCAGTATTTT.